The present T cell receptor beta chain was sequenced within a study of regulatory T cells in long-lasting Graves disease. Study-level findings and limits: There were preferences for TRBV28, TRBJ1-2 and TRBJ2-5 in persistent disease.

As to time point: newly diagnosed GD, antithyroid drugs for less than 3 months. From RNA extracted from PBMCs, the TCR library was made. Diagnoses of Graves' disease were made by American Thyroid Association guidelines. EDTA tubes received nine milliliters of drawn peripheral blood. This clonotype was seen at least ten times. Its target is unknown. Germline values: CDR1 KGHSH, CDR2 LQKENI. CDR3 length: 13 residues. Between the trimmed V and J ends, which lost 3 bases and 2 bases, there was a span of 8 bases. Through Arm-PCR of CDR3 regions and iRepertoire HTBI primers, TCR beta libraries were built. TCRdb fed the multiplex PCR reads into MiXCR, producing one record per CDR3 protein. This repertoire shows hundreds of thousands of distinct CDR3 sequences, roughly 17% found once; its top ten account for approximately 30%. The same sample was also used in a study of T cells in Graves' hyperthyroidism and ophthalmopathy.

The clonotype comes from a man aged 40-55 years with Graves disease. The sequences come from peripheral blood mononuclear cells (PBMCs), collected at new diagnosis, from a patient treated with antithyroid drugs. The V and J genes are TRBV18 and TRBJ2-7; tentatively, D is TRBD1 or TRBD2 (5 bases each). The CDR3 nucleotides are TGTGCCAGCTCACCTAGGGGAGCCTACGAGCAGTACTTC. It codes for CASSPRGAYEQYF.